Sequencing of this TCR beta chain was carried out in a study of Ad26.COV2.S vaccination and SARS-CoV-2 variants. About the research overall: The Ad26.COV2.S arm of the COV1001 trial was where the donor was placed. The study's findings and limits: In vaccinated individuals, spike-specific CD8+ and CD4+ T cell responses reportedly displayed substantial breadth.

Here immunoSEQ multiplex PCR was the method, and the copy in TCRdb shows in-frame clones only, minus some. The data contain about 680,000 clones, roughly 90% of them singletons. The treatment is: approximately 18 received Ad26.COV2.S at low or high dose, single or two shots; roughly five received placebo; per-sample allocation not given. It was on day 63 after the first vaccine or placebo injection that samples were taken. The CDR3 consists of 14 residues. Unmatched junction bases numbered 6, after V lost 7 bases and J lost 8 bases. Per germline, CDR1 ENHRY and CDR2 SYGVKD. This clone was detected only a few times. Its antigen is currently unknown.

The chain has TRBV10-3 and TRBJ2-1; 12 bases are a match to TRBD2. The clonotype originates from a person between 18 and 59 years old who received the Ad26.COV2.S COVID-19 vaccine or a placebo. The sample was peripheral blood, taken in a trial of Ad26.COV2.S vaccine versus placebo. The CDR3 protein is CAIKPLAGGHEQFF. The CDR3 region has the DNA TGTGCCATCAAGCCCCTAGCGGGAGGGCATGAGCAGTTCTTC.